The 9 T cell receptor beta chains listed next were all sequenced from one sample in a study of T cell responses to AZD1222 COVID-19 vaccine. Here immunoSEQ multiplex PCR was the method, and the copy in TCRdb shows in-frame clones only, minus some. This sample yields around 78,000 clones, of which roughly nine tenths are seen a single time; around 1.5% belongs to the top ten. The starting material was peripheral blood, obtained 28 days after the second AZD1222 dose. These receptors were obtained from an adult who received the AZD1222 COVID-19 vaccine.

The CDR3 reads CASSLVLAGELGRPYEQYF. CDR3 nucleotide sequence: TGTGCCAGCAGCTTAGTGCTAGCGGGGGAATTAGGGCGGCCCTACGAGCAGTACTTC. The chain is built from TRBV7-9 and TRBJ2-7; 10 bases agree with TRBD2. From germline, CDR1 is SEHNR and CDR2 FQNEAQ (reference sequence). V gave up 1 base and J gave up 2 bases; unmatched junction bases: 14. The CDR3 covers 19 residues.

This chain uses TRBV30 with TRBJ2-2, with D perhaps TRBD1 (5 bases). Per the germline V gene, CDR1 is GTSNPN and CDR2 is SVGIG (reference sequence). V was cut by 7 bases and J by 4 bases, with 19 bases left in between. CDR3 length: 15 amino acids. The CDR3 region has the DNA TGTGCCTACCAAGGGGATAAATTGTCCACCGGGGAGCTGTTTTTT. This sequence encodes CAYQGDKLSTGELFF.

V is TRBV14 and J is TRBJ2-5, with TRBD1 matching 7 bases. The V segment lost 3 bases and the J segment 4 bases; nucleotides outside the gene matches: 8. The CDR3 is made up of 15 amino acids. In germline, CDR1 is SGHDN, CDR2 FVKESK. Here the CDR3 reads CASSHPRTGGETQYF. The CDR3 nucleotides are TGTGCCAGCAGCCACCCTAGGACAGGCGGAGAGACCCAGTACTTC.

The gene calls are TRBV19 and TRBJ1-1; possibly TRBD1 for D (5 bases). The CDR3 loop spans 13 amino acids. CDR1 is LNHDA, CDR2 SQIVND, per germline (reference sequence). Between the trimmed V and J ends, which lost 6 bases and 2 bases, there was a span of 10 bases. The CDR3 reads CASRTRANTEAFF. DNA of the CDR3: TGTGCCAGTAGAACCAGGGCCAACACTGAAGCTTTCTTT.

The rearrangement links TRBV11-3 to TRBJ2-3; 13 bases are a match to TRBD2. Germline CDR1 SGHNT, CDR2 YENEEA. This CDR3 contains 16 residues. The trim removed 5 bases at V and 5 bases at J, leaving 7 bases unmatched. The CDR3 bases are TGTGCCAGCAGCCTAGGACTAGCGGGGGTGGGAGATACGCAGTATTTT. Translation gives CASSLGLAGVGDTQYF.

CDR3 bases: TGTGCCAGCTCCATCAATCAGGGGAATCGCCAAAACATTCAGTACTTC. Amino acids: CASSINQGNRQNIQYF. The chain recombines TRBV18 with TRBJ2-4, with D possibly TRBD1 on 6 matching bases. This CDR3 comprises 16 residues. Trimming left V 6 bases short and J 5 bases short, with 20 bases between. The germline V gene encodes CDR1 KGHSH and CDR2 LQKENI.

V gene TRBV27 combines with J gene TRBJ2-7; D tentatively fits TRBD1 or TRBD2 (5 bases each). The CDR3 length is 14 residues. The V end was cut by 6 bases, the J end by 0 bases, with 12 bases between. Germline-derived CDR1 and CDR2 are MNHEY and SMNVEV (reference sequence). This CDR3 reads CASRRDGNSYEQYF. In DNA, the CDR3 is TGTGCCAGCAGACGGGACGGCAACTCCTACGAGCAGTACTTC.

This chain uses TRBV13 with TRBJ2-2, with D maybe TRBD1 (5 bases). The germline gives CDR1 PRHDT, CDR2 FYEKMQ (reference sequence). V lost 2 bases and J 5 bases, leaving 6 bases between the germline ends. The CDR3 totals 13 residues. The CDR3 DNA sequence: TGTGCCAGCAGCTTATCAGGGACCGGGGAGCTGTTTTTT. This encodes CASSLSGTGELFF.

Comments on this clone: The junction does not match germline at one end; this may be a read error. The chain employs TRBV24-1 and TRBJ2-7, with D unclear. CDR1 KGHDR and CDR2 SFDVKD come from the germline V gene. CDR3 size: 12 residues. The CDR3: CATSDPRQGSFF. CDR3 bases: TGTGCCACCAGTGACCCCCGACAAGGTTCGTTCTTC.